The TCR beta chain under discussion was sequenced for a study of blood T cell repertoires in COVID-19. Study-level information: Spain, Italy and the United States supplied samples that represented acute and convalescent COVID-19. The cDNA or gDNA used as material had been derived from T cells, B-cell-depleted T cells, or PBMCs.

How the authors handled the data: It was from reference gene primer amplification that nucleated cell counts were estimated. Sequenced by immunoSEQ multiplex PCR; TCRdb stores in-frame clones only, minus some. V, J and clone size derive from that table, while D and trimming were established from the DNA sequence. The profile shows more than 200,000 clones, about nine tenths of them singletons. The CDR3 has 15 amino acids. V was clipped by 5 bases and J by 3 bases; unmatched bases: 8. Per germline, CDR1 WNHNN and CDR2 SYGVQD (reference sequence). The chain links TRBV10-1 to TRBJ2-3, with 7 positions matching TRBD1. Sequencing used peripheral blood. The clonotype was recovered from a man of 80 years or more with acute or convalescent COVID-19. The CDR3 coding sequence is TGCGCCAGCAGTACGGCAGGGGGTCGGACAGATACGCAGTATTTT. The encoded protein is CASSTAGGRTDTQYF.